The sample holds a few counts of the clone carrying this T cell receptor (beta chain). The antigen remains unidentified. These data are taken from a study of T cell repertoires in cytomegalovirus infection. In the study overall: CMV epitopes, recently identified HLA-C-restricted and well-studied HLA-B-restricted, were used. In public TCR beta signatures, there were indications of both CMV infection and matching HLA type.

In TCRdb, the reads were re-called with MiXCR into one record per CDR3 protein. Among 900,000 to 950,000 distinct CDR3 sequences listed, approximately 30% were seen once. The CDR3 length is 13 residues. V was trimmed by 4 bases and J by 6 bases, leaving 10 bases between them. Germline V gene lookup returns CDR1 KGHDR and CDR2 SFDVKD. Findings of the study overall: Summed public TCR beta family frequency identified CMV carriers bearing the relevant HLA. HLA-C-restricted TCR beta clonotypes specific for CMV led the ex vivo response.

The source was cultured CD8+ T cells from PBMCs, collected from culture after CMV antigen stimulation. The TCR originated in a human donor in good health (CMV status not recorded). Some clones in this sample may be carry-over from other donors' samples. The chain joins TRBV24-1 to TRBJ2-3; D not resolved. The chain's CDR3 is CATSDPFEDTQYF. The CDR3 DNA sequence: TGTGCCACCAGTGACCCATTTGAGGATACGCAGTATTTT.